These 10 T cell receptor beta chains were all obtained from the same sample, sequenced in a study of T cell responses to AZD1222 COVID-19 vaccine. Measured with immunoSEQ multiplex PCR; TCRdb has only the in-frame clones, and not every one. The repertoire includes approximately 100,000 clones, about nine tenths of them detected once, and around 4.8% sits in the top ten. Specimen: peripheral blood, collected on day 0 of AZD1222 vaccination. These receptors were taken from an adult in good health.

CDR3 region: CASLIRGFETEAFF. CDR3 in DNA: TGTGCCAGTCTAATAAGGGGGTTTGAGACTGAAGCTTTCTTT. V and J are TRBV2 and TRBJ1-1, with D perhaps TRBD1 (6 bases). The ends were cut back, 9 bases at V and 5 bases at J, with 19 bases in the middle. The germline V gene encodes CDR1 SNHLY and CDR2 FYNNEI. The CDR3 length is 14 residues.

V is TRBV14 and J is TRBJ1-3; D unresolved. CDR1 SGHDN and CDR2 FVKESK come from the germline V gene. The length of the CDR3 is 14 residues. V was clipped by 5 bases and J by 0 bases, with 8 bases between them. The DNA for the CDR3 is TGTGCCAGCAGCGCGGCAGGCTCTGGAAACACCATATATTTT. Protein product: CASSAAGSGNTIYF.

The rearrangement joins TRBV5-4 to TRBJ1-2; the D is unclear. Germline CDR1 and CDR2: SGHNT and YYREEE (reference sequence). The CDR3 totals 14 residues. Trimming shortened V by 0 bases and J by 2 bases, and 8 bases separated the two germline ends. CDR3 in amino acids: CASSLGLKNYGYTF. In DNA, the CDR3 is TGTGCCAGCAGCTTGGGACTGAAGAACTATGGCTACACCTTC. Based on the CDR3 plus reference TRBV5-4 and TRBJ1-2, the full variable domain is ETGVTQSPTHLIKTRGQQVTLRCSSQSGHNTVSWYQQALGQGPQFIFQYYREEENGRGNFPPRFSGLQFPNYSSELNVNALELDDSALYLCASSLGLKNYGYTFGSGTRLTVV.

The chain has TRBV12-5 and TRBJ1-5; 8 bases line up with TRBD1. The CDR3 covers 16 residues. Per germline, CDR1 LGHNT and CDR2 FRNRAP. The J segment lost 7 bases and the V segment lost 5 bases, leaving 13 bases of the junction unmatched. CDR3 nucleotides: TGTGCTAGTGGTCCCCCCGGGACAGGAAGCAGGCAGCCCCAGCATTTT. Translating it yields CASGPPGTGSRQPQHF.

This clone has more than one count but fewer than ten. The genes are TRBV9 and TRBJ1-6; the D is unclear. The CDR3 has 16 amino acids. With 0 bases removed from V and 10 bases from J, the gap between germline ends came to 17 bases. From germline, CDR1 is SGDLS and CDR2 YYNGEE. The CDR3, as DNA: TGTGCCAGCAGCGTAGCGGACCTCGACCCCCACTCACCCCTCCACTTT. It is translated as CASSVADLDPHSPLHF.

The chain couples TRBV6-5 to TRBJ2-2, with a weak D call TRBD1 (6 bases). Trimming cost V 10 bases and J 1 base, with 10 bases left between them. This CDR3 spans 13 amino acids. CDR1 MNHEY and CDR2 SVGAGI come from the germline V gene. CDR3 in amino acids: CAIQTGNTGELFF. DNA for the CDR3: TGTGCCATCCAGACAGGGAACACCGGGGAGCTGTTTTTT.

The chain uses TRBV3-1 (or the pseudogene TRBV3-2) and TRBJ2-7, with TRBD2 matching over 7 bases. There are 14 residues in the CDR3. Germline CDR1 LGHDT, CDR2 YNNKEL (reference sequence). Trimming at V came to 1 base and at J to 4 bases, leaving 4 bases not matched to a gene. In DNA, the CDR3 is TGTGCCAGCAGCCAAGGTCTAGCGGTGTACGAGCAGTACTTC. It codes for CASSQGLAVYEQYF.

This clone was counted once. The chain carries TRBV5-4 and TRBJ2-5, with TRBD1 matching over 9 bases. This CDR3 has 14 residues. V lost 4 bases, J lost 5 bases, and 6 bases stayed unmatched. The germline CDR1 and CDR2 sequences are SGHNT and YYREEE (reference sequence). CDR3 amino acids: CASSKQGASETQYF. The CDR3 bases are TGTGCCAGCAGCAAACAGGGGGCGAGTGAGACCCAGTACTTC.

The chain recombines TRBV7-9 with TRBJ2-7, with D unclear. V was cut by 5 bases and J by 3 bases, with 11 bases left in between. The CDR3 is made up of 13 amino acids. CDR1 and CDR2 (germline): SEHNR, FQNEAQ (reference sequence). The CDR3 here is CASSPGVYYEQYF. The CDR3 region has the DNA TGTGCCAGCAGCCCAGGAGTTTACTACGAGCAGTACTTC. Full variable domain (rest looked up from reference TRBV7-9 and TRBJ2-7): DTGVSQNPRHKITKRGQNVTFRCDPISEHNRLYWYRQTLGQGPEFLTYFQNEAQLEKSRLLSDRFSAERPKGSFSTLEIQRTEQGDSAMYLCASSPGVYYEQYFGPGTRLTVT.

This rearrangement joins TRBV19 to TRBJ1-4, with no clear D. The germline V gene has CDR1 LNHDA and CDR2 SQIVND (reference sequence). The CDR3 totals 15 residues. Trimming pared 1 base from V and 2 bases from J, leaving 8 bases between. CDR3 residues: CASSIGRATNEKLFF. In DNA, the CDR3 is TGTGCCAGTAGTATAGGCCGGGCTACTAATGAAAAACTGTTTTTT. Filled out from reference TRBV19 and TRBJ1-4, the complete variable domain reads DGGITQSPKYLFRKEGQNVTLSCEQNLNHDAMYWYRQDPGQGLRLIYYSQIVNDFQKGDIAEGYSVSREKKESFPLTVTSAQKNPTAFYLCASSIGRATNEKLFFGSGTQLSVL.